The clone carrying this T cell receptor (beta chain) occurred many times. The data were obtained in a study of human T cells and chemical hapten exposure. As for the study in general: Application of 0.01% DPC to the upper back was done by patch test, with a reading at 6 days.

Time point here: patch test 1, 2 weeks after DPC sensitization. Treatment specified: therapeutic diphenylcyclopropenone sensitization with weekly scalp DPC. Every patch test was put on after a blood sample was taken. V gave up 7 bases and J gave up 5 bases, with 16 bases separating them. The CDR3 extends over 13 amino acids. The germline V gene has CDR1 SQVTM and CDR2 ANQGSEA. TCRdb reprocessed the RACE reads with MiXCR, giving one entry per CDR3 protein. Among approximately 80,000 distinct CDR3 sequences listed, 7.5% to 9% were seen once. The sequenced sample was whole blood, obtained in connection with sensitization to the hapten diphenylcyclopropenone (DPC). J is TRBJ2-3 and V is TRBV29-1; perhaps TRBD1 as D (6 bases). The sequence was collected from a woman in her thirties with alopecia areata. Some clones in this sample may be carry-over from other donors' samples. DNA of the CDR3: TGCAGCGGCGGACAGTTGATGGAAGATACGCAGTATTTT. Its protein is CSGGQLMEDTQYF.